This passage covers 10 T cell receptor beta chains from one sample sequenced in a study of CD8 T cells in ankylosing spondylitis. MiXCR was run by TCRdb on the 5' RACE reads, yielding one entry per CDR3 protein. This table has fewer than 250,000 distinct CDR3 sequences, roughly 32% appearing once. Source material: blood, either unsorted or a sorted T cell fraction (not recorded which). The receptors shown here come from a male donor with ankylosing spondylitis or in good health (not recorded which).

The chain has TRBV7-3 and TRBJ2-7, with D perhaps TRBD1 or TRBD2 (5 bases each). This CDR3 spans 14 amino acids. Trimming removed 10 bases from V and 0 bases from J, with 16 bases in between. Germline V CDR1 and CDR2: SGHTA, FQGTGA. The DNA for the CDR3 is TGTGCCAACCCGATGAAGGGGAGCTCCTACGAGCAGTACTTC. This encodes CANPMKGSSYEQYF.

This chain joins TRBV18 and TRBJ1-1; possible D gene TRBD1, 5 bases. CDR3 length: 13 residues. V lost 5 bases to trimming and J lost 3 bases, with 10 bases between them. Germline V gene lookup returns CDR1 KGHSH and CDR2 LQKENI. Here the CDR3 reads CASSSQTDTEAFF. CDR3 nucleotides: TGTGCCAGCTCATCTCAGACAGACACTGAAGCTTTCTTT.

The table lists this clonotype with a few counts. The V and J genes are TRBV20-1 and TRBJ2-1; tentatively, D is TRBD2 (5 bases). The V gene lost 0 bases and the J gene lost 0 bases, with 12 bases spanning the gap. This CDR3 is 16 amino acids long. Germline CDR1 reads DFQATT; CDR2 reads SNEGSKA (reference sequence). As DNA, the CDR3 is TGCAGTGCTAGAGAACAATTAGCGAGCTCCTACAATGAGCAGTTCTTC. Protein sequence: CSAREQLASSYNEQFF.

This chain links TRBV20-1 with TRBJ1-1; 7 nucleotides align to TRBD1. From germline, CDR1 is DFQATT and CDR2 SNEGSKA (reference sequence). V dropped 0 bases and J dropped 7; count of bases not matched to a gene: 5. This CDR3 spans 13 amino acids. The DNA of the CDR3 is TGCAGTGCTAGAGATAACCCAGGGGGTGAAGCTTTCTTT. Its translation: CSARDNPGGEAFF.

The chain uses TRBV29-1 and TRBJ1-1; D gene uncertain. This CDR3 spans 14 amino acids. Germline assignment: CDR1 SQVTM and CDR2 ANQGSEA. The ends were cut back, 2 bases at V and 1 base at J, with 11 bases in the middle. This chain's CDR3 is CSVEKGQANTEAFF. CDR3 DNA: TGCAGCGTTGAAAAAGGGCAGGCGAACACTGAAGCTTTCTTT.

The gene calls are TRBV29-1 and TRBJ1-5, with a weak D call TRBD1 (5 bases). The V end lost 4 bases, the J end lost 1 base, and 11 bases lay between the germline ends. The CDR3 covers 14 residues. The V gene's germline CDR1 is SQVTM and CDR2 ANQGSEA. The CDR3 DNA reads TGCAGCGTTGGGGCAGGGCTAAGCAATCAGCCCCAGCATTTT. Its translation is CSVGAGLSNQPQHF.

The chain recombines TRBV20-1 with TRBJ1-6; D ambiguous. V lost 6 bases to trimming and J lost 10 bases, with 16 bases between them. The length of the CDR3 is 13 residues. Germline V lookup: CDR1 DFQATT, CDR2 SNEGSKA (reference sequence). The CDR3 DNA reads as TGCAGTGCCCCCCCCCGGCTTGGCTCACCCCTCCACTTT. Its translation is CSAPPRLGSPLHF.

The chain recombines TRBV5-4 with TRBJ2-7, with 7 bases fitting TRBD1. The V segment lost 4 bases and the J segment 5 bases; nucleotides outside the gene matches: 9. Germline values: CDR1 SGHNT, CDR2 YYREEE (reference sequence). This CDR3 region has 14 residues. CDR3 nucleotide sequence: TGTGCCAGCAGCCCGTACAGGGGTCACCACGAGCAGTACTTC. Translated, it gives CASSPYRGHHEQYF.

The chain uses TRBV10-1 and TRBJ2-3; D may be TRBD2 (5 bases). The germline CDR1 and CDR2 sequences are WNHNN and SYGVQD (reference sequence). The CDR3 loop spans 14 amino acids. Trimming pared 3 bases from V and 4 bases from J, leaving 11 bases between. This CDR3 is CASSDRRGSDTQYF. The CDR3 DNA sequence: TGCGCCAGCAGTGATCGTCGGGGTTCAGATACGCAGTATTTT.

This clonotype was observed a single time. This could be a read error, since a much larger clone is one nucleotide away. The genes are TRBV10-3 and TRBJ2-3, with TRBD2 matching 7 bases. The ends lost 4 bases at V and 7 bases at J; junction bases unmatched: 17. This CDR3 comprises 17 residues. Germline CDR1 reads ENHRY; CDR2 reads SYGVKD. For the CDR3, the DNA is TGTGCCATCAGTGGAGCCCCGGGGCGGGGGAGGGCACATACGCAGTATTTT. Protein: CAISGAPGRGRAHTQYF.